This TCR beta chain comes out of a study of human thymus T cells. Trimming shortened V by 6 bases and J by 0 bases, and 12 bases separated the two germline ends. The CDR3 loop spans 16 amino acids. CDR1 is MNHEY, CDR2 SMNVEV, per germline (reference sequence). TCRdb's table, derived via immunoSEQ multiplex PCR, lists solely in-frame clones and lacks some. The sample includes fewer than 55,000 clones, over 85% seen only once; the top ten take about 0.12%. The gene calls are TRBV27 and TRBJ1-6; maybe TRBD1 (6 bases). Sequencing input: blood. The receptor comes from a boy under three years old with a congenital heart defect but otherwise immunologically healthy. The CDR3 DNA reads TGTGCCAGCAGCGGGACACATAGCTCCTATAATTCACCCCTCCACTTT. Encoded protein: CASSGTHSSYNSPLHF.